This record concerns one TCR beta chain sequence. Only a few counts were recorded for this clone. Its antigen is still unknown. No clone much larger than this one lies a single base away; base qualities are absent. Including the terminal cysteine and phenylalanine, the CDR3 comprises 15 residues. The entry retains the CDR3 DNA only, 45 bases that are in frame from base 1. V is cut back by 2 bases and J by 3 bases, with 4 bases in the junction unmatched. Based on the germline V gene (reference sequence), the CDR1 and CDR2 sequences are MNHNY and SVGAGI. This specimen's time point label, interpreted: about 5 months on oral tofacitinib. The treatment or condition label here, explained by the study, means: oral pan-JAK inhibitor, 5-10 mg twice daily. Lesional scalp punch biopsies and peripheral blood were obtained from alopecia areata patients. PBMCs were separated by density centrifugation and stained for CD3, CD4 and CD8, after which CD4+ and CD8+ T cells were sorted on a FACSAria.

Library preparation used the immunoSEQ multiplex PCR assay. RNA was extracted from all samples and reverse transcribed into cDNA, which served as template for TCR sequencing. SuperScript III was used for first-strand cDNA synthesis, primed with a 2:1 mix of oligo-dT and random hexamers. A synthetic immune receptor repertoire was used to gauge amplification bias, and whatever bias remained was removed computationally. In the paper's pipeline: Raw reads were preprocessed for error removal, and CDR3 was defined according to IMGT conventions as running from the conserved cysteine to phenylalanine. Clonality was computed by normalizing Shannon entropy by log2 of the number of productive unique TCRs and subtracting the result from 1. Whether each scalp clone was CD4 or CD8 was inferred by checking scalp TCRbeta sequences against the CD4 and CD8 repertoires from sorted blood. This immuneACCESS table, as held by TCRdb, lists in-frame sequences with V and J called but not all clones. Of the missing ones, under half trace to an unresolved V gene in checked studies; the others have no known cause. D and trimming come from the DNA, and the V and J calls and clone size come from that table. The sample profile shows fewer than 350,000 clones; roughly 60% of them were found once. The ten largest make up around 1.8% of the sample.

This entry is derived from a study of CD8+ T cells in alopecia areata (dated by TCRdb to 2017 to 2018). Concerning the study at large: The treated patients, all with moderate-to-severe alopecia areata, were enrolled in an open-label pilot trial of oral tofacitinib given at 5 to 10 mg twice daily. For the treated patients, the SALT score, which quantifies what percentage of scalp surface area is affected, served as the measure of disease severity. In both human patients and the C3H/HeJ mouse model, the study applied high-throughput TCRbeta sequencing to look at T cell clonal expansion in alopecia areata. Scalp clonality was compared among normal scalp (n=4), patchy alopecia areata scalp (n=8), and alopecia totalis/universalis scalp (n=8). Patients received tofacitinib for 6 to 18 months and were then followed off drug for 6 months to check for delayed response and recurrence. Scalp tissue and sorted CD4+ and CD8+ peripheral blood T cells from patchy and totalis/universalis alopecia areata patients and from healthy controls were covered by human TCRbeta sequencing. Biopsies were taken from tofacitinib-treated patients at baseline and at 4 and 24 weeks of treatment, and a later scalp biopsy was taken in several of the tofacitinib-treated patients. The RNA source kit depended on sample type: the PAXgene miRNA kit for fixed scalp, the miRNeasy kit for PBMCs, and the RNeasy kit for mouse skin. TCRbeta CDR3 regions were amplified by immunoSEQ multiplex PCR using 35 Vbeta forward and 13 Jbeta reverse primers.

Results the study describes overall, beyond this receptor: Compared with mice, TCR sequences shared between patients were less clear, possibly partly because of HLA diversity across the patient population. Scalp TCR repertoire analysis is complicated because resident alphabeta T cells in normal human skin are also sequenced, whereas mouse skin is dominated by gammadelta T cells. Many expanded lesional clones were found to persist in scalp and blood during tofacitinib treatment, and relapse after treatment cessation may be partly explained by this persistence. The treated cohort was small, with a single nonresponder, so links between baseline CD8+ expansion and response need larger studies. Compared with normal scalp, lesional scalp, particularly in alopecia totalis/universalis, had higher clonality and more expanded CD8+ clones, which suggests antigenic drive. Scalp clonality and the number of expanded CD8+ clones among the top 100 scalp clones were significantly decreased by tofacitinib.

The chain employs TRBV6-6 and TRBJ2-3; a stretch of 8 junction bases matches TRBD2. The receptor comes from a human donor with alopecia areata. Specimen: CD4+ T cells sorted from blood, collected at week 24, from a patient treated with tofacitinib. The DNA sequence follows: TGTGCCAGCAGTTACGCGGGGGGTCTGACAGATACGCAGTATTTT. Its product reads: CASSYAGGLTDTQYF.